Following are 20 T cell receptor beta chains from one sample sequenced in a study of T cell repertoires in cytomegalovirus infection. TCRdb processed the reads anew with MiXCR; each CDR3 protein has one entry. The sample holds 350,000 to 450,000 distinct CDR3 sequences, roughly 20% seen once. Sequencing was done on a sample of PBMCs. These receptors were obtained from a human donor in good health (CMV status not recorded). Some clones in this sample may be carry-over from other donors' samples.

This clonotype was picked up many times. J is TRBJ2-7 and V is TRBV10-3; no definite D call. The germline CDR1 and CDR2 sequences are ENHRY and SYGVKD. V lost 5 bases and J 7 bases, leaving 12 bases between the germline ends. This CDR3 spans 12 amino acids. CDR3: CAISPSLSEQYF. In nucleotides, the CDR3 is TGTGCCATCAGTCCCTCGTTAAGTGAGCAGTACTTC.

In this sample, this clonotype turned up many times. For the CDR3, the DNA is TGTGCCAGCACCGGACTAGCGGGGATAGGGGAGCTGTTTTTT. It is translated as CASTGLAGIGELFF. This chain connects TRBV7-6 to TRBJ2-2; 12 nucleotides match TRBD2. With 7 bases clipped from V and 8 bases from J, the junction kept 5 bases outside the gene matches. The CDR3 has 14 amino acids. Germline V gene lookup returns CDR1 SGHVS and CDR2 FNYEAQ.

The rearrangement links TRBV7-6 to TRBJ2-3; possibly TRBD2 for D (6 bases). The V gene's germline CDR1 is SGHVS and CDR2 FNYEAQ. Trimming removed 1 base from V and 6 bases from J, with 11 bases in between. This CDR3 is 14 amino acids long. The chain's CDR3 is CASSLVGLADTQYF. The DNA of the CDR3 is TGTGCCAGCAGCTTAGTCGGCCTAGCGGATACGCAGTATTTT.

V gene TRBV6-2 or TRBV6-3 combines with J gene TRBJ2-1; 11 bases are a match to TRBD2. Trimming took 6 bases from V and 9 from J; bases not matched to a gene: 7. CDR3 length equals 14 residues. CDR1 MNHEY and CDR2 SVGEGT come from the germline V gene. CDR3 sequence (DNA): TGTGCCAGCAGCCAGACTAGCGGGAATTTTGAGCAGTTCTTC. Amino acids: CASSQTSGNFEQFF.

This clonotype was counted many times. CDR3: CASSLTGVITDTQYF. In DNA form, the CDR3 reads TGTGCCAGCAGCTTAACGGGGGTAATCACAGATACGCAGTATTTT. The rearrangement uses TRBV7-2 and TRBJ2-3, with a tentative D call TRBD2 (6 bases). Trimming pared 2 bases from V and 2 bases from J, leaving 11 bases between. The CDR3 runs to 15 residues. CDR1 is SGHTA, CDR2 FQGNSA, per germline.

This clonotype was seen many times. The V and J genes are TRBV2 and TRBJ2-3, with 9 bases matching TRBD2. CDR3 length equals 16 residues. With 2 bases clipped from V and 5 bases from J, the junction kept 8 bases outside the gene matches. Germline CDR1 and CDR2: SNHLY and FYNNEI. The CDR3 spells CASSESSSGGIDTQYF. DNA for the CDR3: TGTGCCAGCAGTGAAAGTTCCAGCGGGGGGATAGATACGCAGTATTTT.

The genes are TRBV5-1 and TRBJ2-2; 11 positions agree with TRBD1. With 2 bases clipped from V and 4 bases from J, the junction kept 1 base outside the gene matches. CDR1 is SGHRS, CDR2 YFSETQ, per germline. The CDR3 loop spans 15 amino acids. DNA of the CDR3: TGCGCCAGCAGCTTTGGGACAGGGGGCACCGGGGAGCTGTTTTTT. Residues: CASSFGTGGTGELFF.

The chain carries TRBV10-3 and TRBJ2-4; 9 bases agree with TRBD1. The CDR3 has 14 amino acids. Germline V CDR1 and CDR2: ENHRY, SYGVKD. The J segment lost 6 bases and the V segment lost 6 bases, leaving 6 bases of the junction unmatched. The CDR3 nucleotides are TGTGCCATCAGCGGGGGACAGGGACGAAACATTCAGTACTTC. This sequence encodes CAISGGQGRNIQYF.

This clonotype appeared a few times. This chain uses TRBV7-9 with TRBJ2-2, with D perhaps matching TRBD2 (5 bases). Trimming removed 3 bases at V and 11 bases at J, with 10 bases between. This CDR3 region has 12 residues. CDR1 is SEHNR, CDR2 FQNEAQ, per germline (reference sequence). The CDR3 DNA reads as TGTGCCAGCAGCTTTAGTAGCGAAGAGCTGTTTTTT. Protein product: CASSFSSEELFF.

This clonotype has only a few counts. At one end the junction does not follow the germline gene, possibly because of a read error. V is TRBV7-9 and J is TRBJ2-7; TRBD2 matches at 11 bases. Germline V gene data show CDR1 as SEHNR and CDR2 as FQNEAQ (reference sequence). The CDR3 sequence is 15 residues long. Here the CDR3 DNA reads TGTGCCAGCAGCGTAGCGGGAGGGCCGATGTACGAGCAGTACTTC. This translates into CASSVAGGPMYEQYF.

This clonotype was seen a few times. This chain joins TRBV20-1 and TRBJ1-2; no firm D call. V was cut by 1 base and J by 4 bases, with 7 bases left in between. Germline V gives CDR1 DFQATT, CDR2 SNEGSKA (reference sequence). The CDR3 sequence is 12 residues long. CDR3 bases: TGCAGTGCTAGAGTTTCCCTCTATGGCTACACCTTC. Protein sequence: CSARVSLYGYTF.

V gene TRBV24-1 combines with J gene TRBJ2-5, with 9 bases fitting TRBD1. J gave up 5 bases and V 0 bases, and 6 bases lay outside the gene matches. CDR1 is KGHDR and CDR2 is SFDVKD in the germline V gene. The CDR3 extends over 16 amino acids. CDR3 in DNA: TGTGCCACCAGTGATTTGCTACAGGGGGCTAGGGAGACCCAGTACTTC. Residues: CATSDLLQGARETQYF.

This clonotype was observed once. One junction end does not reproduce the germline sequence, and a read error may be involved. V usage is TRBV20-1 and J usage is TRBJ2-1, with TRBD2 matching over 12 bases. Germline lookup yields CDR1 DFQATT and CDR2 SNEGSKA (reference sequence). The CDR3 length is 18 residues. The CDR3 is CSARDPSGGGGGHKEQFF. The CDR3 coding sequence is TGCAGTGCTAGAGATCCTAGCGGGGGGGGGGGGGGCCACAAGGAGCAGTTCTTC.

This clonotype was recorded at least ten times. This rearrangement joins TRBV12-3 or TRBV12-4 to TRBJ2-6; D remains ambiguous. Between the trimmed V and J ends, which lost 3 bases and 2 bases, there was a span of 2 bases. The CDR3 sequence is 13 residues long. CDR3 amino acids: CASSFAGANVLTF. CDR3 bases: TGTGCCAGCAGTTTCGCTGGGGCCAACGTCCTGACTTTC.

In its sample, this clonotype was seen many times. The chain couples TRBV27 to TRBJ1-1, with TRBD1 as a possible D gene (5 bases). Looked up from germline, CDR1 is MNHEY and CDR2 is SMNVEV (reference sequence). Trimming stripped 6 bases from V and 4 bases from J, with 15 bases between. The CDR3 covers 14 residues. The CDR3 reads CASRDLGRATEAFF. In DNA form, the CDR3 reads TGTGCCAGCAGAGACCTGGGCAGGGCCACTGAAGCTTTCTTT.

The rearrangement uses TRBV12-3 or TRBV12-4 and TRBJ2-7, with a weak D call TRBD1 (6 bases). This CDR3 comprises 14 residues. V lost 7 bases and J lost 4, with 17 bases in between. The CDR3 DNA reads TGTGCCAGCAAGGGACGCAGGGGATCGTACGAGCAGTACTTC. Its translation: CASKGRRGSYEQYF.

This clonotype was counted many times. The J gene is TRBJ1-1, the V gene TRBV7-2; D remains ambiguous. Germline V CDR1 and CDR2: SGHTA, FQGNSA. The germline V and J ends were trimmed by 1 base and 4 bases, with 13 bases remaining between them. The CDR3 loop spans 15 amino acids. The CDR3 nucleotides are TGTGCCAGCAGCTTAGGCCCAGCCGGTCGCACTGAAGCTTTCTTT. It encodes CASSLGPAGRTEAFF.

In the case of this clonotype: A much larger clone lies a single base off, so this may be a read error. The chain combines TRBV6-2 or TRBV6-3 with TRBJ1-1; tentative D call: TRBD1 (5 bases). The CDR3 has 14 amino acids. The ends were cut back, 7 bases at V and 1 base at J, with 13 bases in the middle. The germline CDR1 and CDR2 sequences are MNHEY and SVGEGT. The CDR3 loop is CASNPQGANTEAFF. CDR3 nucleotide sequence: TGTGCCAGCAACCCGCAAGGGGCGAACACTGAAGCTTTCTTT.

This clonotype was recorded at least ten times. V gene TRBV28 combines with J gene TRBJ2-5; D is uncertain. V lost 3 bases and J 0 bases, leaving 14 bases between the germline ends. This CDR3 is 16 amino acids long. CDR1 is MDHEN and CDR2 is SYDVKM in the germline V gene. The CDR3 DNA follows: TGTGCCAGCAGTTTTTGGGGTCTACGGTACCAAGAGACCCAGTACTTC. Translation gives CASSFWGLRYQETQYF.

This clonotype was seen only a few times. The J gene is TRBJ2-4, the V gene TRBV20-1; either TRBD1 or TRBD2 may supply D (5 bases each). In germline, CDR1 is DFQATT, CDR2 SNEGSKA (reference sequence). The ends were cut back, 8 bases at V and 7 bases at J, with 21 bases in the middle. The CDR3 length is 14 residues. Here the CDR3 DNA reads TGCAGTTCCGGAAGTCCGGGGCGTGCGAACATTCAGTACTTC. This codes for CSSGSPGRANIQYF.